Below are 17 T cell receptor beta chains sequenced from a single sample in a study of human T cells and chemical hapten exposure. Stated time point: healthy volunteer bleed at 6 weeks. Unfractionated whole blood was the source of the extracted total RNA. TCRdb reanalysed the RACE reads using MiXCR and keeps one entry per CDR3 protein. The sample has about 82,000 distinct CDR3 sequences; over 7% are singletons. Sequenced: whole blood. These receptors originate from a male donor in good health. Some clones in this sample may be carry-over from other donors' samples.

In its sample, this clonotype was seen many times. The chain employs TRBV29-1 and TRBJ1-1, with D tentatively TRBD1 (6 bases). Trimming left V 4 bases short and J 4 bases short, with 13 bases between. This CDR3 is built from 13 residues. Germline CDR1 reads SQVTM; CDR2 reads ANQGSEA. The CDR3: CSVGTVRATEAFF. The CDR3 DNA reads TGCAGCGTTGGGACAGTGCGGGCCACTGAAGCTTTCTTT.

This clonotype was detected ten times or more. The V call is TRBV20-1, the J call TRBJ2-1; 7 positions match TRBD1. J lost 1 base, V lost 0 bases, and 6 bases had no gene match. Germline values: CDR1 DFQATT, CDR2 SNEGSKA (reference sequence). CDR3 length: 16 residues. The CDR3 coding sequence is TGCAGTGCTAGAGACCCCCAGGGGGTGTCCTACAATGAGCAGTTCTTC. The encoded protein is CSARDPQGVSYNEQFF.

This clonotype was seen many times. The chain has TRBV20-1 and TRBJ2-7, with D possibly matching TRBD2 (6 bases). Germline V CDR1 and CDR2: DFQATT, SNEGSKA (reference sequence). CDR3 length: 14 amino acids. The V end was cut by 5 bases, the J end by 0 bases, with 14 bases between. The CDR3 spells CSAEKRAPSYEQYF. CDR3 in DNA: TGCAGTGCTGAGAAGCGGGCGCCCTCCTACGAGCAGTACTTC.

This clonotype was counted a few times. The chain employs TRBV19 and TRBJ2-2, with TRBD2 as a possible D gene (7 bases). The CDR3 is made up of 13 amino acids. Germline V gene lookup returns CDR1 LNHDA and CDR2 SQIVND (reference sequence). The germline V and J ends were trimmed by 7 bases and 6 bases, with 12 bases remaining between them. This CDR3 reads CASTGEGAGELFF. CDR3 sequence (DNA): TGTGCCAGTACAGGGGAGGGGGCCGGGGAGCTGTTTTTT.

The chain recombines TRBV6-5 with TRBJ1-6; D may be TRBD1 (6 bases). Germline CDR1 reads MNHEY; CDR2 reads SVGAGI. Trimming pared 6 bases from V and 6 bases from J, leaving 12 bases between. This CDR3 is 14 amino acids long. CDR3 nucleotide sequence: TGTGCCAGCAGAGCTCAGGGGTCTAATTCACCCCTCCACTTT. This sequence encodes CASRAQGSNSPLHF.

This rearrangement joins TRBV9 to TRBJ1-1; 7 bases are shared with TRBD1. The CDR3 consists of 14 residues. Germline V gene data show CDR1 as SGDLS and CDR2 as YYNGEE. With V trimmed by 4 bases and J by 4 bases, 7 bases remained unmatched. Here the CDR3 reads CASSSGQRLTEAFF. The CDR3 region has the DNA TGTGCCAGCAGCTCGGGACAGCGGCTCACTGAAGCTTTCTTT.

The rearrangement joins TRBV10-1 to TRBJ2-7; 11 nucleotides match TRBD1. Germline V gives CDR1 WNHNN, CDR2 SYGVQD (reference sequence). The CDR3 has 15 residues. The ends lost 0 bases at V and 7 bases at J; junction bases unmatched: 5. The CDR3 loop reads CASSESGQGAREQYF. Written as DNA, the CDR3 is TGCGCCAGCAGTGAGTCAGGACAGGGGGCGCGGGAGCAGTACTTC.

DNA for the CDR3: TGTGCCAGTAGTATCGGGCTAGAGACCACCGGGGAGCTGTTTTTT. It translates to CASSIGLETTGELFF. V usage is TRBV19 and J usage is TRBJ2-2; D is unresolved. The V gene's germline CDR1 is LNHDA and CDR2 SQIVND (reference sequence). V lost 3 bases and J 4 bases, leaving 12 bases between the germline ends. The CDR3 extends over 15 amino acids.

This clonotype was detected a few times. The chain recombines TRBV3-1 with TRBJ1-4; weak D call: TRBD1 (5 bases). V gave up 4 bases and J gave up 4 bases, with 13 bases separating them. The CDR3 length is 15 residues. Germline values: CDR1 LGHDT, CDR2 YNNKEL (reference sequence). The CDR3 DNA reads TGTGCCAGCAGCCCCCGCGGGGGGGGTAATGAAAAACTGTTTTTT. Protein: CASSPRGGGNEKLFF.

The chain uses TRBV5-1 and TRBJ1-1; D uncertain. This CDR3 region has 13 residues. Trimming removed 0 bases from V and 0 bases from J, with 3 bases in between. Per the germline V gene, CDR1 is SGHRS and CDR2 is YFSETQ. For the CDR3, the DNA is TGCGCCAGCAGCTTGGGAATGAACACTGAAGCTTTCTTT. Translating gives CASSLGMNTEAFF.

CDR3 in amino acids: CASSIWWDSYNEQFF. The CDR3 DNA sequence: TGTGCCAGTAGTATCTGGTGGGACTCCTACAATGAGCAGTTCTTC. The gene calls are TRBV19 and TRBJ2-1; D gene uncertain. CDR1 is LNHDA, CDR2 SQIVND, per germline (reference sequence). This CDR3 spans 15 amino acids. The ends were cut back, 3 bases at V and 0 bases at J, with 9 bases in the middle.

The CDR3 bases are TGTGCCAGCAGCTTAAGGGCCACAGATACGCAGTATTTT. It specifies CASSLRATDTQYF. The J gene is TRBJ2-3, the V gene TRBV11-3, with D uncertain. Germline V gene sequence: CDR1 SGHNT, CDR2 YENEEA. The germline V and J ends were trimmed by 2 bases and 2 bases, with 5 bases remaining between them. The CDR3 covers 13 residues.

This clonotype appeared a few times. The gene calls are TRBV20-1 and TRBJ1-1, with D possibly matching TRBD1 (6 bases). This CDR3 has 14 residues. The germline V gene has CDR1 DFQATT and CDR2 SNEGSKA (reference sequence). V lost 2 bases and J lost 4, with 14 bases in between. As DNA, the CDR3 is TGCAGTGCTAGATACAGGGCGGATGGCACTGAAGCTTTCTTT. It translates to CSARYRADGTEAFF.

CDR3 in DNA: TGTGCCAGCAGTGACTCATGGGGGGGGGCCAAGAATGAGCAGTTCTTC. Translation: CASSDSWGGAKNEQFF. V is TRBV6-4 and J is TRBJ2-1; D is perhaps TRBD2 (7 bases). The V gene's germline CDR1 is MRHNA and CDR2 SNTAGT. The CDR3 consists of 16 residues. Trimming took off 0 bases at V and 7 bases at J, with 16 bases between the two ends.

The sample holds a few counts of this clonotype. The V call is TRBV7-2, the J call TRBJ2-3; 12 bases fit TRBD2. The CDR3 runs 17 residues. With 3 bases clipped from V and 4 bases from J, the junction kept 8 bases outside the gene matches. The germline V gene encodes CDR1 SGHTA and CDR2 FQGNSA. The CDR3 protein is CASSFKLAGGLADTQYF. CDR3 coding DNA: TGTGCCAGCAGCTTTAAGCTAGCGGGAGGGCTAGCAGATACGCAGTATTTT. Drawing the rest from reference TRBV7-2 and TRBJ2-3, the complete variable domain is GAGVSQSPSNKVTEKGKDVELRCDPISGHTALYWYRQSLGQGLEFLIYFQGNSAPDKSGLPSDRFSAERTGGSVSTLTIQRTQQEDSAVYLCASSFKLAGGLADTQYFGPGTRLTVL.

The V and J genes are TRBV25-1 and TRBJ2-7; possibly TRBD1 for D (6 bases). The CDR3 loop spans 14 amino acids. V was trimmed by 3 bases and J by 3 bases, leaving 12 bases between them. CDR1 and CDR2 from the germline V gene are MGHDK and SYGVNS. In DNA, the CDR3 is TGTGCCAGCAGTGACGCAGGGGACCGCTACGAGCAGTACTTC. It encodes CASSDAGDRYEQYF.

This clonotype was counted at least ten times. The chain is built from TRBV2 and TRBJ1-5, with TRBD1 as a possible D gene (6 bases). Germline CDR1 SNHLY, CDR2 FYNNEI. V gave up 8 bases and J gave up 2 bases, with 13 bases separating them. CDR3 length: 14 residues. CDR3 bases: TGTGCCAGCCACAGGGAAGTCGGCAATCAGCCCCAGCATTTT. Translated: CASHREVGNQPQHF.